This T cell receptor (beta chain) was retrieved from a study of control samples from healthy donors and cancer patients. CDR1 is LNHDA and CDR2 is SQIVND in the germline V gene (reference sequence). The CDR3 totals 15 residues. The germline V and J ends were trimmed by 3 bases and 3 bases, with 14 bases remaining between them. Assay used: immunoSEQ multiplex PCR; TCRdb lists only in-frame clones, some missing. The table lists under 85,000 clones, approximately 82% of them singletons, with roughly 11% in the top ten. The J gene is TRBJ1-2, the V gene TRBV19, with a possible D match to TRBD1 (6 bases). This receptor was obtained from a man aged 55-75 years with head and neck cancer. Sequencing was carried out using PBMCs. The CDR3 coding sequence is TGTGCCAGTAGTATGAATTGGCACAGGGACTATGGCTACACCTTC. Its protein product is CASSMNWHRDYGYTF.